The source of this T cell receptor beta chain is a study of spatial heterogeneity in lung cancer. For the study at large: Raw reads showed each unique TCR and UMI combination turning up more than ten times on average. The study, taken as a whole, reports: Mutation counts in tumors were tracked by counts of expanded intratumoral alpha and beta TCRs.

On this clonotype itself: Its antigen is undetermined.

Stated time point: sample taken at primary tumor resection. Donation came from some 72 patients with untreated early-stage non-small cell lung cancer. From the 5' RACE reads, TCRdb called clonotypes with MiXCR, one entry per CDR3 protein. The sample has a few thousand distinct CDR3 sequences, around 54% seen once. The CDR3 runs 14 residues. Trimming took off 7 bases at V and 1 base at J, with 13 bases between the two ends. Germline V CDR1 and CDR2: MGHDK, SYGVNS. J is TRBJ2-5 and V is TRBV25-1; D is unclear. This TCR was sampled from a male donor with early-stage non-small cell lung cancer. The source material was lung tumor tissue, sampled at surgery. CDR3 nucleotide sequence: TGTGCCAGCATGGGCAAATTCCTCCAAGAGACCCAGTACTTC. Its protein is CASMGKFLQETQYF.